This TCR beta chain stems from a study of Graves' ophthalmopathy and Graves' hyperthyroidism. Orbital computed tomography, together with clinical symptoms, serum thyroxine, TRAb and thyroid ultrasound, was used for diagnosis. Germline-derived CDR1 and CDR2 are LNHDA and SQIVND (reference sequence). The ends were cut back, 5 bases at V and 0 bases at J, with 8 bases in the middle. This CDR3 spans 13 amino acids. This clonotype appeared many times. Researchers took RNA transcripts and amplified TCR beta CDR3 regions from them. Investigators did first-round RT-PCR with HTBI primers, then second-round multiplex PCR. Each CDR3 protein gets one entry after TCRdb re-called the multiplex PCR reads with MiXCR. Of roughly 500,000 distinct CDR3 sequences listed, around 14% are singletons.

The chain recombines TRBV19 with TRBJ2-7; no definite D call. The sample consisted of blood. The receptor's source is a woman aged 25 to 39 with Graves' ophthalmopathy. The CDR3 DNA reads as TGTGCCAGTAGTGACGCAGACTCCTACGAGCAGTACTTC. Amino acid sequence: CASSDADSYEQYF.